This TCR beta chain was identified in a study of technical replicates of blood from a handful of donors. The CDR3 runs to 13 residues. CDR1 and CDR2 (germline): LNHDA, SQIVND (reference sequence). V dropped 8 bases and J dropped 7 bases, with 15 bases sitting between them. The method was immunoSEQ multiplex PCR; TCRdb's version includes in-frame clones alone and lacks a portion of them. The sample consists of almost 65,000 clones, more than 75% of them appearing once. The sample comprised PBMCs. This rearrangement joins TRBV19 to TRBJ2-1; D is uncertain. The TCR sequence derives from a human donor in good health. Some clones in this sample may be carry-over from other donors' samples. The CDR3 is CASSGLARNEQFF. The CDR3 DNA is TGTGCCAGTTCCGGATTAGCTAGGAATGAGCAGTTCTTC.